One and the same sample provided the 21 T cell receptor beta chains below, sequenced in a study of a mutant IDH1 vaccine in newly diagnosed glioma (dated by TCRdb to the early 2020s). The label giving this sample's time point can be read as: week 35, safety follow-up. Every vaccine dose consisted of 300 ug of a 20-mer mutant IDH1 peptide in Montanide, administered subcutaneously together with topical imiquimod. Receptor libraries were prepared by the immunoSEQ multiplex PCR assay. The clones in this table, taken by TCRdb from immuneACCESS, are in-frame only. Not every clone is retained; where verified, under half of the shortfall comes from an unresolved V gene, and the cause of the rest is unknown. Present in this sample are some 46,000 clones, around 94% of which were seen just once. The leading ten clones occupy roughly 2.4% of the sample. Antigens for these TCRs are unknown. The source was PBMCs, collected from a glioma patient whose treatment included an IDH1 peptide vaccine. These receptors were collected from a man aged 50-59 years with glioma.

This chain joins TRBV27 and TRBJ2-7; D call uncertain. The CDR3 covers 14 residues. The ends were cut back, 2 bases at V and 4 bases at J, with 12 bases in the middle. Germline V CDR1 and CDR2: MNHEY, SMNVEV (reference sequence). The CDR3 DNA sequence: TGTGCCAGCAGTTTAGGTGATAGCCGGTACGAGCAGTACTTC. Amino acids: CASSLGDSRYEQYF.

This chain links TRBV20-1 with TRBJ2-7; D possibly corresponds to TRBD1 (6 bases). V lost 3 bases and J 7 bases, leaving 10 bases between the germline ends. CDR1 is DFQATT, CDR2 SNEGSKA, per germline (reference sequence). This CDR3 has 11 residues. This chain's CDR3 is CSASRGREQYF. CDR3 coding DNA: TGCAGTGCTAGCAGGGGCCGAGAGCAGTACTTC.

The DNA for the CDR3 is TGCGCCAGCAGCAGCGGGACAGGGGGTAGGACTGAAGCTTTCTTT. It specifies CASSSGTGGRTEAFF. The V call is TRBV5-1, the J call TRBJ1-1; 11 bases align to TRBD1. Per the germline V gene, CDR1 is SGHRS and CDR2 is YFSETQ. J gave up 5 bases and V 4 bases, and 7 bases lay outside the gene matches. The CDR3 covers 15 residues.

This sequence joins TRBV4-3 and TRBJ2-1; D may be TRBD1 (5 bases). Per the germline V gene, CDR1 is LGHNA and CDR2 is YSLEER. The V gene lost 0 bases and the J gene lost 4 bases, with 13 bases spanning the gap. The CDR3 sequence is 16 residues long. CDR3 DNA: TGCGCCAGCAGCCAAGACAGGGCAGGCGCGTACAATGAGCAGTTCTTC. Its translation: CASSQDRAGAYNEQFF.

This chain joins TRBV5-1 and TRBJ2-5, with TRBD1 as a possible D gene (6 bases). The CDR3 contains 14 residues. Germline assignment: CDR1 SGHRS and CDR2 YFSETQ. Trimming left V 1 base short and J 3 bases short, with 10 bases between. CDR3 sequence reads: CASSLYRAEETQYF. CDR3 sequence (DNA): TGCGCCAGCAGCTTGTACAGGGCCGAAGAGACCCAGTACTTC. Complete variable domain (other parts from reference TRBV5-1 and TRBJ2-5): KAGVTQTPRYLIKTRGQQVTLSCSPISGHRSVSWYQQTPGQGLQFLFEYFSETQRNKGNFPGRFSGRQFSNSRSEMNVSTLELGDSALYLCASSLYRAEETQYFGPGTRLLVL.

V gene TRBV7-9 combines with J gene TRBJ2-3, with 9 nucleotides matching TRBD2. This CDR3 has 17 amino acids. Per the germline V gene, CDR1 is SEHNR and CDR2 is FQNEAQ (reference sequence). The J segment lost 3 bases and the V segment lost 5 bases, leaving 12 bases of the junction unmatched. CDR3 bases: TGTGCCAGCAGCATCACGGGAGGCGGGGGGGCGACAGATACGCAGTATTTT. This translates into CASSITGGGGATDTQYF.

In the case of this clone: Relative to the germline gene, one junction end is altered; a read error may explain this. The CDR3 DNA is TGTGCTAGCAGCTTAGGGACTAGGGGGGACGAGCAGTACTTC. This gives the protein CASSLGTRGDEQYF. This chain joins TRBV7-7 and TRBJ2-7; 8 nucleotides line up with TRBD2. CDR3 size: 14 residues. CDR1 is SSHAT, CDR2 FNYEAQ, per germline (reference sequence). The variable domain in full, with the rest retrieved from reference TRBV7-7 and TRBJ2-7, is GAGVSQSPRYKVTKRGQDVTLRCDPISSHATLYWYQQALGQGPEFLTYFNYEAQPDKSGLPSDRFSAERPEGSISTLTIQRTEQRDSAMYRCASSLGTRGDEQYFGPGTRLTVT.

The rearrangement joins TRBV19 to TRBJ2-3; TRBD2 matches at 13 bases. The CDR3 sequence is 18 residues long. Germline CDR1 LNHDA, CDR2 SQIVND (reference sequence). V trimming: 5 bases; J trimming: 4 bases; junction bases outside the gene matches: 12. The CDR3 bases are TGTGCCAGTAGTCCGACTAGCGGGGGGCTACACGGGGCAGATACGCAGTATTTT. This gives the protein CASSPTSGGLHGADTQYF.

The chain couples TRBV7-3 to TRBJ1-1; a weak D match, TRBD1 (6 bases). Per the germline V gene, CDR1 is SGHTA and CDR2 is FQGTGA. This CDR3 contains 13 residues. The V end lost 6 bases, the J end lost 1 base, and 9 bases lay between the germline ends. The CDR3 sequence is CASSRDTNTEAFF. In DNA form, the CDR3 reads TGTGCCAGCAGTAGGGACACGAACACTGAAGCTTTCTTT.

The chain couples TRBV15 to TRBJ1-2; unclear D gene. Germline V lookup: CDR1 LNHNV, CDR2 YYDKDF (reference sequence). The CDR3 length is 16 residues. Trimming stripped 6 bases from V and 2 bases from J, with 19 bases between. The CDR3 sequence is CATSRETALANYGYTF. The CDR3 DNA is TGTGCCACCAGTCGAGAGACGGCCTTAGCGAACTATGGCTACACCTTC.

The chain carries TRBV27 and TRBJ2-1; TRBD2 aligns across 8 bases. After removal of 3 bases from V and 8 bases from J, the junction contained 12 bases not matched to a gene. This CDR3 contains 16 residues. Germline CDR1 and CDR2: MNHEY and SMNVEV (reference sequence). The CDR3 reads CASSFGVGGARDEQFF. CDR3 nucleotides: TGTGCCAGCAGTTTTGGGGTCGGGGGGGCGAGGGATGAGCAGTTCTTC.

Turning to this clone: Relative to the germline gene, one junction end is altered; a read error may explain this. J is TRBJ2-6 and V is TRBV7-7, with D perhaps matching TRBD1 or TRBD2 (5 bases each). This CDR3 is built from 17 residues. Germline V gives CDR1 SSHAT, CDR2 FNYEAQ (reference sequence). CDR3 bases: TGTGCTAGCAGCCCCAGGGCCCTGAGGGCTGGGGCCAACGTCCTGACTTTC. This sequence encodes CASSPRALRAGANVLTF.

The chain carries TRBV18 and TRBJ2-2, with 7 positions matching TRBD1. Losses at the gene ends were 1 base for V and 5 bases for J; bases not matched to a gene: 16. The germline V gene has CDR1 KGHSH and CDR2 LQKENI. CDR3 length: 19 residues. The CDR3 region is CASSPRGTASVRATGELFF. The CDR3 DNA sequence: TGTGCCAGCTCACCACGGGGGACAGCCTCCGTCAGGGCAACCGGGGAGCTGTTTTTT.

The V call is TRBV2, the J call TRBJ1-6; D gene unclear. The CDR3 extends over 17 amino acids. Trimming left V 0 bases short and J 5 bases short, with 14 bases between. Germline V lookup: CDR1 SNHLY, CDR2 FYNNEI. The CDR3 reads CASSEALPRAHNSPLHF. CDR3 nucleotides: TGTGCCAGCAGTGAAGCGCTTCCCCGGGCTCATAATTCACCCCTCCACTTT.

This clone showed up just a few times. The CDR3 bases are TGCGCCAGCCGGACAGGGGGCTCCTACGAGCAGTACTTC. Translated, it gives CASRTGGSYEQYF. This chain connects TRBV5-1 to TRBJ2-7, with 10 bases aligning to TRBD1. V was pared by 7 bases and J by 0 bases, with 1 base of the junction left unmatched. The germline V gene has CDR1 SGHRS and CDR2 YFSETQ. The CDR3 length is 13 residues.

The CDR3 spells CASSLRQGDYEQYF. CDR3 coding DNA: TGCGCCAGCAGCTTGCGACAGGGGGACTACGAGCAGTACTTC. The gene calls are TRBV5-1 and TRBJ2-7; 9 positions agree with TRBD1. Germline V CDR1 and CDR2: SGHRS, YFSETQ. The CDR3 has 14 residues. J gave up 3 bases and V 1 base, and 2 bases lay outside the gene matches.

The chain links TRBV15 to TRBJ2-7, with D uncertain. Trimming took off 3 bases at V and 1 base at J, with 16 bases between the two ends. CDR3 length equals 16 residues. Germline loops: CDR1 LNHNV, CDR2 YYDKDF (reference sequence). This CDR3 is CATSSPPALISYEQYF. The CDR3 DNA sequence: TGTGCCACCAGCAGCCCCCCCGCGTTAATTTCCTACGAGCAGTACTTC.

The chain recombines TRBV9 with TRBJ2-1, with TRBD2 matching 8 bases. This CDR3 comprises 18 residues. CDR1 is SGDLS and CDR2 is YYNGEE in the germline V gene. Losses at the gene ends were 1 base for V and 3 bases for J; bases not matched to a gene: 12. CDR3: CASSVSSGSLILYNEQFF. In nucleotides, the CDR3 is TGTGCCAGCAGCGTATCAAGCGGGAGCCTAATCCTCTACAATGAGCAGTTCTTC.

CDR3 DNA sequence: TGCGCCAGCAGCTTGGCAGGGGAAGCTGGCTACACCTTC. This gives the protein CASSLAGEAGYTF. This chain links TRBV5-1 with TRBJ1-2; D possibly corresponds to TRBD1 (6 bases). Trimming removed 0 bases at V and 7 bases at J, with 10 bases between. Germline V gene data show CDR1 as SGHRS and CDR2 as YFSETQ. The CDR3 has 13 residues.

This sequence joins TRBV4-1 and TRBJ1-5, with D unresolved. This CDR3 region has 12 residues. From germline, CDR1 is MGHRA and CDR2 YSYEKL. V lost 3 bases and J 7 bases, leaving 7 bases between the germline ends. Here the CDR3 reads CASSQGGQPQHF. CDR3 nucleotide sequence: TGCGCCAGCAGCCAGGGTGGACAGCCCCAGCATTTT.

This clone was counted a single time. CDR3 loop: CASSLDQLQGTEAFF. As DNA, the CDR3 is TGTGCCAGCAGCTTAGACCAGTTACAAGGGACTGAAGCTTTCTTT. The chain joins TRBV11-2 to TRBJ1-1, with D uncertain. CDR3 length: 15 amino acids. The V end lost 0 bases, the J end lost 5 bases, and 13 bases lay between the germline ends. Germline values: CDR1 SGHAT, CDR2 FQNNGV. The complete variable domain, with remaining parts taken from reference TRBV11-2 and TRBJ1-1, reads EAGVAQSPRYKIIEKRQSVAFWCNPISGHATLYWYQQILGQGPKLLIQFQNNGVVDDSQLPKDRFSAERLKGVDSTLKIQPAKLEDSAVYLCASSLDQLQGTEAFFGQGTRLTVV.